This passage covers 23 T cell receptor beta chains from one sample sequenced in a study of cytomegalovirus exposure and HLA in healthy donors. Here immunoSEQ multiplex PCR was the method, and the copy in TCRdb shows in-frame clones only, minus some. Among roughly 100,000 clones listed, 86% were seen once. Specimen: PBMCs. Source of these receptors: a woman between 18 and 29 years old in good health and CMV-seropositive.

V usage is TRBV28 and J usage is TRBJ1-2; possible D gene TRBD1, 6 bases. The V gene lost 5 bases and the J gene lost 8 bases, with 12 bases spanning the gap. This CDR3 contains 12 residues. Germline V gene lookup returns CDR1 MDHEN and CDR2 SYDVKM. CDR3 residues: CASSPSGEGYTF. DNA for the CDR3: TGTGCCAGCAGTCCTTCAGGGGAAGGCTACACCTTC.

In this sample, this clone turned up a few times. The chain carries TRBV27 and TRBJ1-6; the D gene is possibly TRBD1 (5 bases). V dropped 8 bases and J dropped 7 bases, with 15 bases sitting between them. The germline V gene has CDR1 MNHEY and CDR2 SMNVEV (reference sequence). The CDR3 covers 14 residues. Written as DNA, the CDR3 is TGTGCCAGCCGTCGGCTGGGGGGGAATTCACCCCTCCACTTT. Its translation: CASRRLGGNSPLHF.

The chain recombines TRBV2 with TRBJ1-1; D gene uncertain. CDR1 is SNHLY and CDR2 is FYNNEI in the germline V gene. The length of the CDR3 is 15 residues. Trimming stripped 5 bases from V and 0 bases from J, with 13 bases between. The CDR3 nucleotides are TGTGCCAGCAGTAACCCTCGCGGGATGAACACTGAAGCTTTCTTT. It yields the protein CASSNPRGMNTEAFF. Full variable domain (outside the CDR3, taken from reference TRBV2 and TRBJ1-1): EPEVTQTPSHQVTQMGQEVILRCVPISNHLYFYWYRQILGQKVEFLVSFYNNEISEKSEIFDDQFSVERPDGSNFTLKIRSTKLEDSAMYFCASSNPRGMNTEAFFGQGTRLTVV.

The chain recombines TRBV4-1 with TRBJ1-5, with TRBD1 matching over 7 bases. CDR1 and CDR2 (germline): MGHRA, YSYEKL. V lost 0 bases to trimming and J lost 2 bases; unmatched junction nucleotides: 4. The CDR3 sequence is 16 residues long. The CDR3 loop is CASSQDRTGGNQPQHF. CDR3 bases: TGCGCCAGCAGCCAAGATAGGACAGGTGGCAATCAGCCCCAGCATTTT.

The V call is TRBV28, the J call TRBJ1-2, with 8 bases aligning to TRBD1. CDR3 length: 15 residues. Germline-derived CDR1 and CDR2 are MDHEN and SYDVKM. The ends lost 5 bases at V and 7 bases at J; junction bases unmatched: 12. The chain's CDR3 is CASSEAARGLGGYTF. The CDR3 DNA follows: TGTGCCAGCAGTGAGGCCGCCAGGGGGCTGGGTGGCTACACCTTC.

This clone was counted a single time. The rearrangement uses TRBV14 and TRBJ2-2; 10 nucleotides agree with TRBD1. Germline values: CDR1 SGHDN, CDR2 FVKESK. This CDR3 contains 17 residues. V was pared by 2 bases and J by 5 bases, with 8 bases of the junction left unmatched. Here the CDR3 reads CASSQLDRGIRTGELFF. CDR3 nucleotides: TGTGCCAGCAGCCAACTGGACAGGGGGATAAGGACCGGGGAGCTGTTTTTT. Combining the CDR3 with reference TRBV14 and TRBJ2-2 gives the whole variable domain EAGVTQFPSHSVIEKGQTVTLRCDPISGHDNLYWYRRVMGKEIKFLLHFVKESKQDESGMPNNRFLAERTGGTYSTLKVQPAELEDSGVYFCASSQLDRGIRTGELFFGEGSRLTVL.

The chain links TRBV27 to TRBJ1-2; tentative D call: TRBD1 (5 bases). V lost 2 bases to trimming and J lost 0 bases, with 10 bases between them. The CDR3 covers 15 residues. CDR1 MNHEY and CDR2 SMNVEV come from the germline V gene (reference sequence). CDR3 sequence (DNA): TGTGCCAGCAGTTTACTGGGGCCAGCTAACTATGGCTACACCTTC. The encoded protein is CASSLLGPANYGYTF.

The chain has TRBV7-6 and TRBJ2-4, with a weak D call TRBD2 (8 bases). V was clipped by 5 bases and J by 6 bases, with 17 bases between them. Per the germline V gene, CDR1 is SGHVS and CDR2 is FNYEAQ. The CDR3 loop spans 15 amino acids. For the CDR3, the DNA is TGTGCCAGCAGCCCGGGAGGGGGCTTGGGAAACATTCAGTACTTC. Encoded protein: CASSPGGGLGNIQYF.

The chain links TRBV11-3 to TRBJ2-7; D is uncertain. Trimming stripped 2 bases from V and 2 bases from J, with 7 bases between. The CDR3 covers 13 residues. From germline, CDR1 is SGHNT and CDR2 YENEEA. CDR3 sequence reads: CASSLSRTYEQYF. As DNA, the CDR3 is TGTGCCAGCAGCTTAAGCAGGACCTACGAGCAGTACTTC.

The chain is built from TRBV6-6 and TRBJ2-7; D not certain. This CDR3 contains 14 residues. From germline, CDR1 is MNHNY and CDR2 SVGAGI (reference sequence). With 5 bases removed from V and 3 bases from J, the gap between germline ends came to 14 bases. The DNA for the CDR3 is TGTGCCAGCAGTCTAAATTCCAACCTCTACGAGCAGTACTTC. This encodes CASSLNSNLYEQYF.

The chain couples TRBV5-6 to TRBJ2-7, with D tentatively TRBD2 (5 bases). The CDR3 is 14 amino acids. Germline CDR1 SGHDT, CDR2 YYEEEE. The germline V and J ends were trimmed by 7 bases and 6 bases, with 20 bases remaining between them. CDR3 amino acids: CASGPSRGPFEQYF. The CDR3 DNA follows: TGTGCCAGCGGCCCCAGTCGGGGTCCTTTCGAGCAGTACTTC. The whole variable domain, filled in from reference TRBV5-6 and TRBJ2-7, reads DAGVTQSPTHLIKTRGQQVTLRCSPKSGHDTVSWYQQALGQGPQFIFQYYEEEERQRGNFPDRFSGHQFPNYSSELNVNALLLGDSALYLCASGPSRGPFEQYFGPGTRLTVT.

CDR3: CASSLVGSGGYNEQFF. The CDR3 DNA reads as TGTGCCAGCAGCTTAGTGGGTAGCGGAGGTTACAATGAGCAGTTCTTC. The chain couples TRBV11-2 to TRBJ2-1; D might be TRBD2 (6 bases). Germline V lookup: CDR1 SGHAT, CDR2 FQNNGV. The length of the CDR3 is 16 residues. The germline V and J ends were trimmed by 1 base and 4 bases, with 14 bases remaining between them.

This chain uses TRBV29-1 with TRBJ1-1, with TRBD1 identical over 9 bases. Per germline, CDR1 SQVTM and CDR2 ANQGSEA. The length of the CDR3 is 13 residues. CDR3 in DNA: TGCGGGTGGGGACAGGGTCTGAACACTGAAGCTTTCTTT. It encodes CGWGQGLNTEAFF.

The CDR3 region is CSVGLGGGMNTEAFF. Written as DNA, the CDR3 is TGCAGCGTTGGGTTGGGAGGGGGAATGAACACTGAAGCTTTCTTT. V usage is TRBV29-1 and J usage is TRBJ1-1, with D possibly being TRBD1 (6 bases). Trimming left V 4 bases short and J 0 bases short, with 15 bases between. The CDR3 totals 15 residues. CDR1 and CDR2 from the germline V gene are SQVTM and ANQGSEA. The full variable domain, in which reference TRBV29-1 and TRBJ1-1 provide the parts outside the CDR3, is SAVISQKPSRDICQRGTSLTIQCQVDSQVTMMFWYRQQPGQSLTLIATANQGSEATYESGFVIDKFPISRPNLTFSTLTVSNMSPEDSSIYLCSVGLGGGMNTEAFFGQGTRLTVV.

This sequence joins TRBV5-4 and TRBJ1-2, with D perhaps TRBD1 (6 bases). CDR3 size: 14 residues. V was pared by 2 bases and J by 4 bases, with 12 bases between. CDR1 and CDR2 from the germline V gene are SGHNT and YYREEE (reference sequence). CDR3 coding DNA: TGTGCCAGCAGCTTTGACAGGATTCTCTATGGCTACACCTTC. This codes for CASSFDRILYGYTF.

The table lists this clone with a few counts. J is TRBJ1-4 and V is TRBV7-9; TRBD1 matches at 8 bases. V was pared by 4 bases and J by 6 bases, with 4 bases of the junction left unmatched. Germline-derived CDR1 and CDR2 are SEHNR and FQNEAQ (reference sequence). This CDR3 comprises 14 residues. The CDR3 is CASSWTGLHEKLFF. The DNA for the CDR3 is TGTGCCAGCAGCTGGACAGGGCTGCATGAAAAACTGTTTTTT.

The chain couples TRBV12-5 to TRBJ2-7; D might be TRBD1 (6 bases). The CDR3 consists of 15 residues. The germline V gene has CDR1 LGHNT and CDR2 FRNRAP. The V and J ends lost 3 bases and 1 base respectively, with 13 bases between them. The CDR3 reads CASGFNIDRSYEQYF. CDR3 coding DNA: TGTGCTAGTGGTTTCAATATCGACAGGTCCTACGAGCAGTACTTC.

The gene calls are TRBV5-1 and TRBJ2-1; the match to TRBD2 covers 12 bases. The CDR3 sequence is 16 residues long. V gave up 4 bases and J gave up 6 bases; unmatched junction bases: 8. Germline assignment: CDR1 SGHRS and CDR2 YFSETQ. The CDR3 region is CASSPRTSGTSNEQFF. CDR3 sequence (DNA): TGCGCCAGCAGCCCCCGGACTAGCGGGACCTCCAATGAGCAGTTCTTC.

This clone was observed a handful of times. This sequence joins TRBV7-3 and TRBJ1-2; TRBD1 might be the D (5 bases). Trimming removed 11 bases at V and 8 bases at J, with 18 bases between. The CDR3 has 12 residues. CDR1 is SGHTA, CDR2 FQGTGA, per germline. In DNA, the CDR3 is TGTGCCTCCTCCCCAGGGAACGGAGGCTACACCTTC. Amino acid sequence: CASSPGNGGYTF.

The rearrangement links TRBV20-1 to TRBJ1-2; unclear D gene. The CDR3 loop spans 10 amino acids. Trimming took off 2 bases at V and 9 bases at J, with 7 bases between the two ends. Per germline, CDR1 DFQATT and CDR2 SNEGSKA (reference sequence). CDR3 sequence reads: CSARLKSYTF. In DNA, the CDR3 is TGCAGTGCTAGACTTAAAAGCTACACCTTC.

This clone was seen a single time. The V call is TRBV20-1, the J call TRBJ1-2; a possible D gene is TRBD1 (5 bases). Trimming took off 7 bases at V and 4 bases at J, with 7 bases between the two ends. The CDR3 extends over 10 amino acids. The germline V gene has CDR1 DFQATT and CDR2 SNEGSKA (reference sequence). Here the CDR3 reads CSVTAYGYTF. The CDR3 region has the DNA TGCAGTGTGACAGCCTATGGCTACACCTTC.

This rearrangement joins TRBV6-1 to TRBJ1-3; no reliable D call. V dropped 6 bases and J dropped 1 base, with 4 bases sitting between them. Germline lookup yields CDR1 MNHNS and CDR2 SASEGT. The length of the CDR3 is 12 residues. CDR3 coding DNA: TGTGCCAGCAGGGCATCTGGAAACACCATATATTTT. It is translated as CASRASGNTIYF.

The genes are TRBV7-2 and TRBJ1-2; 9 bases match TRBD1. The ends lost 0 bases at V and 8 bases at J; junction bases unmatched: 16. The CDR3 has 18 residues. The germline V gene encodes CDR1 SGHTA and CDR2 FQGNSA. CDR3 nucleotide sequence: TGTGCCAGCAGCTTAGCGTCGTCGGACAGGGGCGGAATGCGGGGCTACACCTTC. This translates into CASSLASSDRGGMRGYTF.